This T cell receptor beta chain was found in a study of T cell responses to AZD1222 COVID-19 vaccine. Using immunoSEQ multiplex PCR, the repertoire was profiled, and TCRdb retains in-frame clones only, with some absent. The sample has about 140,000 clones, 90% to 95% seen once. The CDR3 runs to 18 residues. Germline CDR1 is SGHRS and CDR2 is YFSETQ. V was trimmed by 4 bases and J by 1 base, leaving 23 bases between them. This receptor was obtained from an adult who received the AZD1222 COVID-19 vaccine. This chain links TRBV5-1 with TRBJ1-1; the D is unclear. Here the sequenced sample was peripheral blood, taken 28 days after the second AZD1222 dose. Written as DNA, the CDR3 is TGCGCCAGCAGCCCCCACTTACGGGAAACCTTCCAGAACACTGAAGCTTTCTTT. Translation gives CASSPHLRETFQNTEAFF.